This T cell receptor beta chain was identified in a study of T cell responses to AZD1222 COVID-19 vaccine. Using immunoSEQ multiplex PCR, the repertoire was profiled, and TCRdb retains in-frame clones only, with some absent. The data show approximately 99,000 clones, approximately 89% seen once. There are 15 residues in the CDR3. V lost 0 bases and J 2 bases, leaving 14 bases between the germline ends. From germline, CDR1 is SQVTM and CDR2 ANQGSEA. This chain links TRBV29-1 with TRBJ2-7; D perhaps matches TRBD2 (6 bases). This sequence was found in an adult in good health. The sample consisted of peripheral blood, taken on day 0 of MenACWY control vaccination. DNA of the CDR3: TGCAGCGTTGAAGATCGCGGGGAGTCCGCCTACGAGCAGTACTTC. Encoded protein: CSVEDRGESAYEQYF.